This T cell receptor beta chain was sequenced for a study of T cells after yellow fever vaccination. As for the study in general: Sorting by CD3, CD45RA, CCR7 and CD95 gave EM, EMRA, CM and Tscm subsets. In the case of low-cell-number fractions, SMART-Seq v4 Ultra Low Input was used for preparation. Findings and limits, study-wide: Researchers noted that a small share of clonotypes showed up in both CD4 and CD8 compartments. There were almost no vaccine-responding clonotypes detectable in the sorted memory subsets on day 0.

V was clipped by 2 bases and J by 5 bases, with 12 bases between them. This CDR3 is 14 amino acids long. This clonotype was seen many times. MiXCR, run by TCRdb on the 5' RACE reads, gives a single entry per CDR3 protein. The table has about 27,000 distinct CDR3 sequences, approximately 4.5% seen once. This rearrangement joins TRBV12-3 or TRBV12-4 to TRBJ1-2, with D possibly being TRBD1 (5 bases). The TCR sequence derives from a young man who received the YFV17D yellow fever vaccine. The specimen comprised PBMCs, either bulk or a sorted T-cell subset (CD4+, CD8+, memory, or dextramer-sorted; not recorded which), sampled on the day of the yellow fever booster vaccination. CDR3 in amino acids: CASSLIPRVYGYTF. In DNA form, the CDR3 reads TGTGCCAGCAGTTTAATCCCCAGGGTATATGGCTACACCTTC.